This T cell receptor beta chain was recorded in a study of T cell changes during pregnancy in multiple sclerosis. V trimming: 1 base; J trimming: 4 bases; junction bases outside the gene matches: 6. The length of the CDR3 is 16 residues. Looked up from germline, CDR1 is SGHRS and CDR2 is YFSETQ. Only in-frame clones appear in the TCRdb table, and some are missing; sequencing was by immunoSEQ multiplex PCR. The data contain roughly 100,000 clones, around nine tenths of them singletons. The material was peripheral blood, obtained after pregnancy. This TCR was sampled from a female donor with multiple sclerosis, enrolled in a pregnancy study. The rearrangement joins TRBV5-1 to TRBJ2-7, with 12 positions matching TRBD2. The CDR3 protein is CASSLTSGRFFYEQYF. The CDR3 bases are TGCGCCAGCAGCTTGACTAGCGGGAGGTTTTTTTACGAGCAGTACTTC.